Presented here are 16 T cell receptor beta chains from one specimen sequenced in a study of HIV-infected children after antiretroviral therapy interruption. As to treatment: PENTA 11 planned treatment interruption arm or continuous ART arm. RNA-based 3' RACE libraries used unique molecular identifiers. TCRdb fed the 3' RACE reads into MiXCR, producing one record per CDR3 protein. The repertoire holds around 50,000 distinct CDR3 sequences, with 4.3% as singletons. The specimen was CD45RA+ CD4+ T cells from PBMCs, pooled from several time points, collected from a donor given antiretroviral therapy, either interrupted or continuous. Subset: naive CD4+ CD45RA+ CD45RO- T cells. These receptors came from a pool of human donors with HIV.

This clonotype was recorded a few times. This chain uses TRBV2 with TRBJ1-2; TRBD1 matches at 9 bases. The junction had 6 bases not matched to a gene; V was cut back by 7 bases and J by 6 bases. Germline V lookup: CDR1 SNHLY, CDR2 FYNNEI. CDR3 size: 13 residues. As DNA, the CDR3 is TGTGCCAGCATCGACAGGGGGATCCATGGCTACACCTTC. It translates to CASIDRGIHGYTF.

This clonotype showed up many times. The chain has TRBV19 and TRBJ1-4; unclear D gene. Deletions cut 6 bases from V and 4 bases from J, with 9 bases between. CDR3 length: 13 residues. Germline V gene sequence: CDR1 LNHDA, CDR2 SQIVND (reference sequence). This CDR3 is CASRPRINEKLFF. CDR3 nucleotides: TGTGCCAGTAGGCCCAGGATTAATGAAAAACTGTTTTTT. Filled out from reference TRBV19 and TRBJ1-4, the complete variable domain reads DGGITQSPKYLFRKEGQNVTLSCEQNLNHDAMYWYRQDPGQGLRLIYYSQIVNDFQKGDIAEGYSVSREKKESFPLTVTSAQKNPTAFYLCASRPRINEKLFFGSGTQLSVL.

This clonotype has a count of ten or more. V is TRBV7-3 and J is TRBJ2-3; no definite D call. The CDR3 is made up of 15 amino acids. Germline loops: CDR1 SGHTA, CDR2 FQGTGA. The V end lost 4 bases, the J end lost 0 bases, and 11 bases lay between the germline ends. The CDR3 sequence: CASSYTDGSTDTQYF. In DNA, the CDR3 is TGTGCCAGCAGCTACACAGACGGTAGCACAGATACGCAGTATTTT.

This clonotype was recorded at least ten times. The gene calls are TRBV6-1 and TRBJ1-2; the D is unclear. Germline assignment: CDR1 MNHNS and CDR2 SASEGT. V was shortened by 8 bases and J by 2 bases, with 9 bases between the two germline ends. The CDR3 is 12 residues long. CDR3 nucleotides: TGTGCCAGCGGAAACCTAAACTATGGCTACACCTTC. Protein sequence: CASGNLNYGYTF.

This clonotype was detected many times. CDR3 sequence: CSAKGDTDEQFF. CDR3 nucleotides: TGCAGTGCCAAAGGGGACACTGATGAGCAGTTCTTC. This sequence joins TRBV20-1 and TRBJ2-1; D possibly corresponds to TRBD1 (6 bases). CDR1 is DFQATT and CDR2 is SNEGSKA in the germline V gene (reference sequence). The CDR3 has 12 residues. V dropped 6 bases and J dropped 8 bases, with 14 bases sitting between them.

This chain links TRBV5-6 with TRBJ2-7; no reliable D call. This CDR3 contains 15 residues. V lost 4 bases to trimming and J lost 0 bases, with 14 bases between them. Germline-derived CDR1 and CDR2 are SGHDT and YYEEEE. This chain's CDR3 is CASSADLASSYEQYF. The CDR3 DNA reads TGTGCCAGCAGCGCCGACTTAGCCTCCTCCTACGAGCAGTACTTC.

This clonotype was recorded at least ten times. The chain links TRBV6-1 to TRBJ1-5; D is perhaps TRBD1 (5 bases). Germline loops: CDR1 MNHNS, CDR2 SASEGT. The V end lost 6 bases, the J end lost 5 bases, and 11 bases lay between the germline ends. This CDR3 is built from 13 residues. CDR3 amino acids: CASRERGDQPQHF. As DNA, the CDR3 is TGTGCCAGCAGGGAAAGGGGCGATCAGCCCCAGCATTTT.

This clonotype turned up a few times. The chain carries TRBV11-3 and TRBJ2-3, with D tentatively TRBD2 (5 bases). Germline CDR1 and CDR2: SGHNT and YENEEA. Trimming removed 4 bases from V and 1 base from J, with 18 bases in between. The CDR3 runs to 17 residues. CDR3 region: CASSSGILDAGTDTQYF. Written as DNA, the CDR3 is TGTGCCAGCAGCTCCGGGATCCTAGATGCCGGCACAGATACGCAGTATTTT. The entire variable domain, with the rest obtained from reference TRBV11-3 and TRBJ2-3, is as follows: EAGVVQSPRYKIIEKKQPVAFWCNPISGHNTLYWYLQNLGQGPELLIRYENEEAVDDSQLPKDRFSAERLKGVDSTLKIQPAELGDSAVYLCASSSGILDAGTDTQYFGPGTRLTVL.

This clonotype was seen at least ten times. This chain uses TRBV29-1 with TRBJ1-1; D gene ambiguous. Germline-derived CDR1 and CDR2 are SQVTM and ANQGSEA. This CDR3 region has 11 residues. Trimming left V 7 bases short and J 0 bases short, with 6 bases between. CDR3 bases: TGCAGCGCTGAGATGAACACTGAAGCTTTCTTT. As protein: CSAEMNTEAFF. The entire variable domain, with the rest obtained from reference TRBV29-1 and TRBJ1-1, is as follows: SAVISQKPSRDICQRGTSLTIQCQVDSQVTMMFWYRQQPGQSLTLIATANQGSEATYESGFVIDKFPISRPNLTFSTLTVSNMSPEDSSIYLCSAEMNTEAFFGQGTRLTVV.

In its sample, this clonotype was seen many times. The V gene is TRBV20-1, the J gene TRBJ2-6; D is unclear. This CDR3 is built from 15 residues. The germline V gene has CDR1 DFQATT and CDR2 SNEGSKA (reference sequence). V lost 5 bases and J lost 0, with 11 bases in between. CDR3 protein: CSAPHRRSGANVLTF. CDR3 sequence (DNA): TGCAGTGCTCCCCACCGACGCTCTGGGGCCAACGTCCTGACTTTC.

In this sample, this clonotype turned up many times. V usage is TRBV19 and J usage is TRBJ1-2; 9 bases are shared with TRBD1. There are 16 residues in the CDR3. After removal of 7 bases from V and 0 bases from J, the junction contained 9 bases not matched to a gene. Germline lookup yields CDR1 LNHDA and CDR2 SQIVND (reference sequence). CDR3 nucleotides: TGTGCCAGTACTGGGACAGGGTCCATTTCTAACTATGGCTACACCTTC. Translated, it gives CASTGTGSISNYGYTF.

A note on this clonotype: A junction end diverges from the germline sequence, so it may reflect a read error. The V and J genes are TRBV7-8 and TRBJ1-1; D is undetermined. The CDR3 consists of 15 residues. CDR1 SGHVS and CDR2 FQNEAQ come from the germline V gene. CDR3 DNA sequence: TGTGCAAGCAGCTTAGAGAGGGAGGGAGACACAGAAGTCTTCTTT. Amino acids: CASSLEREGDTEVFF.

This clonotype appeared many times. The rearrangement links TRBV27 to TRBJ2-7; tentative D call: TRBD1 (7 bases). V lost 3 bases, J lost 7 bases, and 22 bases lay in between. CDR1 is MNHEY, CDR2 SMNVEV, per germline (reference sequence). This CDR3 region has 16 residues. CDR3 nucleotides: TGTGCCAGCAGTTTCAGAGCGACCGACAGGGCGGGGGAGCAGTACTTC. It translates to CASSFRATDRAGEQYF.

The chain uses TRBV5-1 and TRBJ2-5; D not certain. From germline, CDR1 is SGHRS and CDR2 YFSETQ. Trimming shortened V by 4 bases and J by 0 bases, and 7 bases separated the two germline ends. CDR3 size: 13 residues. The CDR3 here is CASSAWYQETQYF. The CDR3 DNA sequence: TGCGCCAGCAGCGCCTGGTACCAAGAGACCCAGTACTTC.

This clonotype occurred many times. The gene calls are TRBV9 and TRBJ2-3, with 8 bases lining up with TRBD2. The length of the CDR3 is 17 residues. Losses at the gene ends were 0 bases for V and 2 bases for J; bases not matched to a gene: 8. Germline V gene lookup returns CDR1 SGDLS and CDR2 YYNGEE. CDR3 sequence (DNA): TGTGCCAGCAGCGTAGGGAGGAGCGGGGGTAACACAGATACGCAGTATTTT. Translation gives CASSVGRSGGNTDTQYF.

This clonotype has a count of ten or more. The chain has TRBV6-1 and TRBJ2-6, with TRBD2 as a possible D gene (6 bases). Per germline, CDR1 MNHNS and CDR2 SASEGT. This CDR3 has 16 residues. In DNA form, the CDR3 reads TGTGCGTCGGGACTTACTCTGTACTCTGGGGCCAACGTCCTGACTTTC. Its protein is CASGLTLYSGANVLTF.